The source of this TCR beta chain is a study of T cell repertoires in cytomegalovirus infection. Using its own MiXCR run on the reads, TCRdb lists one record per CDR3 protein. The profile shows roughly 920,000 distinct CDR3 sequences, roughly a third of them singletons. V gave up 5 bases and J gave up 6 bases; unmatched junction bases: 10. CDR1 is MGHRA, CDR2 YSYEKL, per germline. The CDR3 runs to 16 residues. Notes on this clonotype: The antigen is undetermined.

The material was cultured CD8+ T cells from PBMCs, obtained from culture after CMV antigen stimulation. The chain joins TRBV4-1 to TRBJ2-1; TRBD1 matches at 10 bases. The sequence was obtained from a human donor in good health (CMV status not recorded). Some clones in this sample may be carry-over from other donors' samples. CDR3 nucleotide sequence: TGCGCCAGCAGCAGTAAAGGGACAGGGGTCGTCAATGAGCAGTTCTTC. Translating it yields CASSSKGTGVVNEQFF.